This T cell receptor beta chain originates from a study of blood T cell repertoires in COVID-19. Across the study: COVID-19 samples collected from the United States, Italy and Spain covered acute and convalescent phases.

The cohort comprised adults aged roughly 18 to 95 years residing in under 30 US areas. Cohorts were based on clinical histories the participants reported. The CDR3 totals 14 residues. Germline CDR1 reads MDHEN; CDR2 reads SYDVKM. Trimming left V 5 bases short and J 5 bases short, with 15 bases between. Under the authors' procedure: From reference gene primer amplification, estimates of nucleated cell counts were derived. Clones were read by immunoSEQ multiplex PCR, and TCRdb kept only the in-frame ones, dropping some. That table supplies the V and J calls and clone size; D and trimming were determined from the DNA. The sample records over 200,000 clones, about nine tenths being singletons.

The rearrangement uses TRBV28 and TRBJ1-1; no clear D. This receptor was obtained from a woman aged 45-65 years in a cohort exposed to, infected with or recovered from COVID-19 (not recorded which). The specimen was PBMCs or T cells enriched from blood (not recorded which). CDR3 nucleotide sequence: TGTGCCAGCAGTCAGCAGGAGGGCAGGACTGAAGCTTTCTTT. Translation gives CASSQQEGRTEAFF.